Listed below are T cell receptor beta chains from one sample, sequenced in a study of blood T cell repertoires in COVID-19. Clones were read by immunoSEQ multiplex PCR, and TCRdb kept only the in-frame ones, dropping some. Of about 90,000 clones detected, 70% to 90% appear once; the ten largest clones hold around 0.47%. The sequencing sample was made of peripheral blood. The receptors come from a man aged 55 to 70 with acute or convalescent COVID-19. Both conserved end residues are part of each CDR3. D genes are given only for firm matches. Some rows have no size entry. The others give once, few or many, or a class for an expanded clone.

size: .
V: TRBV5-1
J: TRBJ1-2
D: TRBD1
DNA: TGCGCCAGCAGCTTGATGACAGGGGTCTATGGCTACACCTTC
CDR3: CASSLMTGVYGYTF

size: .
V: TRBV6-5
J: TRBJ1-1
D: .
DNA: TGTGCCAGCAGGGATACCGGGACAGAAGCTTTCTTT
CDR3: CASRDTGTEAFF

size: .
V: TRBV9
J: TRBJ1-4
D: .
DNA: TGTGCCAGCAGCCCCCGTGGGGGGGCCGGTAATGAAAAACTGTTTTTT
CDR3: CASSPRGGAGNEKLFF

size: .
V: TRBV6-5
J: TRBJ2-1
D: TRBD2
DNA: TGTGCCAGCAGCGGGACTAGCGAGACCCACAATGAGCAGTTCTTC
CDR3: CASSGTSETHNEQFF

size: .
V: TRBV27
J: TRBJ2-2
D: .
DNA: TGTGCCTCAAACCCTCTCGGACAACACACCGGGGAGCTGTTTTTT
CDR3: CASNPLGQHTGELFF

size: .
V: TRBV5-1
J: TRBJ1-1
D: .
DNA: TGCGCCAGCAGCTTGGCACTGGAAGGGAGAGGTCGGAACACTGAAGCTTTCTTT
CDR3: CASSLALEGRGRNTEAFF

size: .
V: TRBV6-5
J: TRBJ2-1
D: TRBD1
DNA: TGTGCCACGTCCCGGGACAGGGGGCTCAATGAGCAGTTCTTC
CDR3: CATSRDRGLNEQFF

size: once
V: TRBV6-6
J: TRBJ2-5
D: .
DNA: TGTGCCAGCAGCCCCCAGGGAATTGAGACCCAGTACTTC
CDR3: CASSPQGIETQYF

size: .
V: TRBV5-4
J: TRBJ2-3
D: TRBD2
DNA: TGTGCCAGCAGATCAGGGACTAGCGGTTCAGATACGCAGTATTTT
CDR3: CASRSGTSGSDTQYF

size: .
V: TRBV5-1
J: TRBJ1-1
D: TRBD1
DNA: TGCGCCAGCAGCTCCGGGACAGGGGGCGTAGGGACTGAAGCTTTCTTT
CDR3: CASSSGTGGVGTEAFF

size: once
V: TRBV10-2
J: TRBJ2-2
D: TRBD2
DNA: TGCGCCAGCAGCCTCCTAGCGGGAGAGAACGGGGAGCTGTTTTTT
CDR3: CASSLLAGENGELFF

size: .
V: TRBV11-2
J: TRBJ1-2
D: TRBD1
DNA: TGTGCCAGCAGCTATCGACAGGGACCCACTAATGGCTACACCTTC
CDR3: CASSYRQGPTNGYTF

size: .
V: TRBV5-4
J: TRBJ2-5
D: TRBD2
DNA: TGTGCCAGCAGCCCGACTAGCGGGAGACCAGAGACCCAGTACTTC
CDR3: CASSPTSGRPETQYF

size: .
V: TRBV5-1
J: TRBJ1-2
D: TRBD1
DNA: TGCGCCAGCAAACGCCAACCTCAAGACAGGGACGATGGCTACACCTTC
CDR3: CASKRQPQDRDDGYTF

size: .
V: TRBV2
J: TRBJ2-7
D: .
DNA: TGTGCCAGCCGCCCAATGGGGGCCCTCTACGAGCAGTACTTC
CDR3: CASRPMGALYEQYF

size: once
V: TRBV7-9
J: TRBJ2-3
D: .
DNA: TGTGCCAGCAGCACAAACCCCGGAGGCCCAGATACGCAGTATTTT
CDR3: CASSTNPGGPDTQYF

size: .
V: TRBV6-5
J: TRBJ1-5
D: TRBD1
DNA: TGTGCCAGCAGACTGACAGGGCGAAATCAGCCCCAGCATTTT
CDR3: CASRLTGRNQPQHF

size: few
V: TRBV6-5
J: TRBJ2-1
D: TRBD2
DNA: TGTGCCAGCACCAAGGGTCTAGCGGGAGTTAATGAGCAGTTCTTC
CDR3: CASTKGLAGVNEQFF

size: .
V: TRBV30
J: TRBJ2-7
D: TRBD1
DNA: TGTGCTTGGGACAGGAAAGACTACGAGCAGTACTTC
CDR3: CAWDRKDYEQYF

size: .
V: TRBV3-1/TRBV3-2
J: TRBJ1-1
D: .
DNA: TGTGCCAGCAGCCAAGGGCGGGGATGGGGAGCTGAAGCTTTCTTT
CDR3: CASSQGRGWGAEAFF

size: .
V: TRBV19
J: TRBJ2-7
D: TRBD2
DNA: TGTGCCAGTAGTCAGGGCGGGAGTGTCGGCTACGAGCAGTACTTC
CDR3: CASSQGGSVGYEQYF

size: .
V: TRBV5-1
J: TRBJ2-3
D: TRBD2
DNA: TGCGCCAGCAGCTTGGGGGGACTAGCGGGAGACACAGATACGCAGTATTTT
CDR3: CASSLGGLAGDTDTQYF

size: .
V: TRBV6-5
J: TRBJ1-2
D: .
DNA: TGTGCGACCAAGGGGGGGCGAAACTATGGCTACACCTTC
CDR3: CATKGGRNYGYTF

size: .
V: TRBV5-8
J: TRBJ1-5
D: .
DNA: TGTGCCAGCAGCTTATTCCGGGGAGGCAATCAGCCCCAGCATTTT
CDR3: CASSLFRGGNQPQHF

size: .
V: TRBV18
J: TRBJ1-1
D: TRBD1
DNA: TGTGCCAGCTCACCACCGCGACAGGGGGGCAACACTGAAGCTTTCTTT
CDR3: CASSPPRQGGNTEAFF

size: .
V: TRBV18
J: TRBJ2-2
D: .
DNA: TGTGCCAGCTCAGTACGGCGGGACTCGAACACCGGGGAGCTGTTTTTT
CDR3: CASSVRRDSNTGELFF

size: .
V: TRBV18
J: TRBJ2-1
D: TRBD2
DNA: TGTGCCAGCTCACCCTTTAGCGGGAATAGTGAGCAGTTCTTC
CDR3: CASSPFSGNSEQFF

size: .
V: TRBV6-5
J: TRBJ1-4
D: .
DNA: TGTGCCAGCAGTCGGCGGGCAACTAATGAAAAACTGTTTTTT
CDR3: CASSRRATNEKLFF

size: .
V: TRBV5-1
J: TRBJ1-4
D: .
DNA: TGCGCCAGCAGCTTGGGGTTGACAGGTCAGAATGAAAAACTGTTTTTT
CDR3: CASSLGLTGQNEKLFF

size: .
V: TRBV9
J: TRBJ1-4
D: .
DNA: TGTGCCAGCACTCCAGGAGGGGCCACTAATGAAAAACTGTTTTTT
CDR3: CASTPGGATNEKLFF

size: .
V: TRBV5-1
J: TRBJ2-3
D: TRBD2
DNA: TGCGCCAGCAGCCCCGCGGGGGGCACAGATACGCAGTATTTT
CDR3: CASSPAGGTDTQYF